Listed here is a single T cell receptor beta chain. Its antigen is currently unknown. Profiled with immunoSEQ multiplex PCR; TCRdb holds only in-frame clones, not every one. This sample contains over 140,000 clones. CDR1 and CDR2 from the germline V gene are SGHNT and YENEEA. The length of the CDR3 is 12 residues. Trimming pared 5 bases from V and 6 bases from J, leaving 8 bases between. This sample is drawn from a study of T cell responses to AZD1222 COVID-19 vaccine. General study results and limits: Seropositive status at baseline applied to only 5 to 7 AZD1222 recipients. Among vaccine-associated CD4 TCRs, coverage spanned spike, with dominance at 160-218 and 743-854. Samples come after the peak T cell response, not at day 14.

Source material: peripheral blood. V and J are TRBV11-3 and TRBJ2-4; D gene unclear. The TCR comes from an adult in good health. The CDR3, as DNA: TGTGCCAGCAGCCGCTCCAGAAACATTCAGTACTTC. Protein product: CASSRSRNIQYF.